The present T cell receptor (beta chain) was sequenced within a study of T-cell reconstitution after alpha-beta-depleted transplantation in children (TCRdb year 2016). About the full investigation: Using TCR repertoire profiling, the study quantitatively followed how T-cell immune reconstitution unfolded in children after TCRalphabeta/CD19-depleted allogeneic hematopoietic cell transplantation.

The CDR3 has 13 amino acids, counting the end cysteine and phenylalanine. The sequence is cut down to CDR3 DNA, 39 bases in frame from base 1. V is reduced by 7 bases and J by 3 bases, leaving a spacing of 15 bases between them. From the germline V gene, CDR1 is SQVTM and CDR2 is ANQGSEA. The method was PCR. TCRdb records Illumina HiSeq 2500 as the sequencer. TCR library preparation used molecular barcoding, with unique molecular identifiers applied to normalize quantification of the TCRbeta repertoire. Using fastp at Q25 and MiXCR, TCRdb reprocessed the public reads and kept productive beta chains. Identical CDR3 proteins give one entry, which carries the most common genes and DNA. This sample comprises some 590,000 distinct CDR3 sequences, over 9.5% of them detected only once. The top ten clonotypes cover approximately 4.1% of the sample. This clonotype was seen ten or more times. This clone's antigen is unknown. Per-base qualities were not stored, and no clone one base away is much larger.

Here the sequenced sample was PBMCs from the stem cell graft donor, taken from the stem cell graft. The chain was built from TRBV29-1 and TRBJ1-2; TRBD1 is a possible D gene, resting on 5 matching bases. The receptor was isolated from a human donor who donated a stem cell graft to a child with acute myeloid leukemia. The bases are TGCAGCGCTTCGACAGAGGGCGACTATGGCTACACCTTC. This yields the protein CSASTEGDYGYTF. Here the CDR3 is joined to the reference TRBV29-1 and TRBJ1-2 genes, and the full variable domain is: SAVISQKPSRDICQRGTSLTIQCQVDSQVTMMFWYRQQPGQSLTLIATANQGSEATYESGFVIDKFPISRPNLTFSTLTVSNMSPEDSSIYLCSASTEGDYGYTFGSGTRLTVV.